This T cell receptor beta chain came from a study of patients and donors after allogeneic stem cell transplantation. TCRdb called the RT-PCR reads again in MiXCR, with one record for every CDR3 protein. The table includes roughly 880,000 distinct CDR3 sequences, approximately 19% detected once. There are a few counts of this clonotype. The CDR3 consists of 14 residues. Germline CDR1 and CDR2: LNHNV and YYDKDF (reference sequence). V lost 0 bases to trimming and J lost 4 bases, with 10 bases between them. Sequencing was done on a sample of blood, either unsorted or a sorted T cell fraction (not recorded which). This receptor was taken from a human donor who was either an allogeneic HSCT recipient or a stem cell or donor lymphocyte infusion donor (not recorded which). It is not recorded whose cells these are; they may come from a transplant donor. This chain joins TRBV15 and TRBJ2-7, with D tentatively TRBD1 (6 bases). CDR3 DNA sequence: TGTGCCACCAGCAGAGATGGGGGCCAATACGAGCAGTACTTC. The encoded protein is CATSRDGGQYEQYF.